Detailed here is one T cell receptor beta chain. Which antigen it targets is not known. Base qualities are not recorded, but no much larger clone differs from it by a single base. Another Seattle source contributed samples from volunteer blood donors who had recovered from COVID-19. The collaborating institutions used their own protocols to collect whole blood in K2EDTA tubes. Collaborator samples were shipped for TCRbeta analysis as frozen whole blood, isolated PBMCs, or DNA extracted from either sample type. The record originates from a study of blood T cell repertoires in COVID-19 (dated by TCRdb to 2019 to 2021). About the investigation overall: Samples from collaborators originated in the United States, Italy and Spain and spanned both the acute and convalescent phases of COVID-19. Subjects who had been exposed to COVID-19, were actively infected with it, or had recovered from it provided the deeply sampled blood TCRbeta repertoires that made up the dataset. Where available, HLA class I and class II types were taken from metadata supplied by the sample provider and were not determined by assay-based typing. Samples came from the ongoing ImmuneRACE study (first 160 participants) plus 1,254 subjects from 6 global collaborators. The prospective study material was composed of cDNA or gDNA derived from T cells, B-cell-depleted T cells, or PBMCs. Nearly every sample came with metadata listing a de-identified subject ID, COVID-19 status, age in years and sex. The repertoires were released in a freely available public database intended as a resource for research on the immune response to SARS-CoV-2.

The CDR3 goes from the cysteine to the phenylalanine over 13 residues. This entry keeps only the CDR3 DNA: 39 bases, framed from base 1. CDR1 and CDR2, per the germline V gene, are MDHEN and SYDVKM. A distance of 15 bases separates the germline ends of V and J, which lose 5 bases and 7 bases respectively. Study-level results and caveats: The quantity of clinical and demographic metadata differed by source and by participant and was supplied without curation.

The immunoSEQ Assay, a bias-controlled multiplex PCR, was used to amplify TCRbeta CDR3 regions from genomic DNA. On the authors' methods: The number of nucleated cells in each sample was estimated from the amplification of reference gene primers within the assay. Sequence reads were collapsed and filtered to measure the absolute abundance of every unique TCRbeta CDR3 rearrangement. Productive Simpson clonality was computed per sample as the square root of Simpson's diversity index over productive rearrangements. In TCRdb, the immuneACCESS table is reduced to in-frame sequences with V and J assigned. These tables do not hold every clone; where another copy was compared, an unresolved V gene accounts for under half, and the others remain unexplained. From that table come the V and J calls and clone size; the DNA was used to work out D and trimming. This sample has under 300,000 clones in its table, and 88% of those were observed once. Jointly, the top ten make up approximately 2.1% of the sample.

The sequence derives from a woman between 40 and 50 years old who had recovered from COVID-19. Sequenced sample: peripheral blood. This chain joins TRBV28 to TRBJ2-7; the D gene is perhaps TRBD2, from 5 matching bases. The sequence in DNA is TGTGCCAGCAGTACCCTGGCGGGCGGGGAGCAGTACTTC. Its protein product is CASSTLAGGEQYF.